One sample yielded the 21 T cell receptor beta chains listed below, sequenced in a study of tumor-infiltrating lymphocytes in primary liver carcinoma. A primer in the constant region served to generate TCR beta cDNA from approximately 460 ng of total RNA. Slightly modified ARM-PCR, run as three nested multiplex PCR rounds, produced the TCR beta libraries. Investigators reported that the first two PCR rounds, at 10 cycles each, used TRBV1-TRBV30 forward primers with a C-beta reverse primer. One entry per CDR3 protein, called by TCRdb with MiXCR from the multiplex PCR reads. Of about 180,000 distinct CDR3 sequences in the sample, over 50% were seen once. The researchers obtained blood RNA from unsorted whole blood and also extracted germline DNA. The specimen sequenced was peripheral blood. The receptor set was obtained from a man in his forties with primary liver carcinoma and hepatitis B virus infection.

The chain couples TRBV6-5 to TRBJ2-3; 10 bases agree with TRBD2. V lost 6 bases to trimming and J lost 0 bases; unmatched junction nucleotides: 15. Per the germline V gene, CDR1 is MNHEY and CDR2 is SVGAGI. CDR3 length equals 19 residues. DNA for the CDR3: TGTGCCAGCAGGATAAACCCTCTAGGAGCGGGGGGGAGCACAGATACGCAGTATTTT. As protein: CASRINPLGAGGSTDTQYF.

As to this clonotype: This sequence may be a read error, since a much larger clone differs from it by one base. V is TRBV12-3 or TRBV12-4 and J is TRBJ2-1, with no clear D. The V end was cut by 2 bases, the J end by 8 bases, with 10 bases between. The CDR3 extends over 13 amino acids. The CDR3 reads CASSLQMKDEQFF. The CDR3 bases are TGTGCCAGCAGTTTACAAATGAAGGATGAGCAGTTCTTC.

V usage is TRBV6-5 and J usage is TRBJ2-7, with 15 bases that match TRBD2. V lost 1 base, J lost 6 bases, and 7 bases stayed unmatched. The CDR3 has 17 amino acids. CDR1 is MNHEY, CDR2 SVGAGI, per germline. This CDR3 reads CASSYLGLAGGPSEQYF. Here the CDR3 DNA reads TGTGCCAGCAGTTACTTAGGACTAGCGGGAGGGCCGTCCGAGCAGTACTTC.

This clonotype was observed a handful of times. The chain combines TRBV6-1 with TRBJ2-7; the match to TRBD1 covers 10 bases. With 8 bases clipped from V and 2 bases from J, the junction kept 3 bases outside the gene matches. The CDR3 length is 13 residues. Germline lookup yields CDR1 MNHNS and CDR2 SASEGT. Here the CDR3 reads CASPGQGTYEQYF. The DNA for the CDR3 is TGTGCCAGCCCGGGACAGGGGACCTACGAGCAGTACTTC.

This clonotype was detected only a few times. The chain couples TRBV25-1 to TRBJ1-2; D gene uncertain. The length of the CDR3 is 15 residues. Looked up from germline, CDR1 is MGHDK and CDR2 is SYGVNS. The V end was cut by 3 bases, the J end by 8 bases, with 19 bases between. This CDR3 is CASSEKGLPTGGYTF. CDR3 DNA sequence: TGTGCCAGCAGTGAGAAAGGACTACCCACGGGAGGCTACACCTTC.

CDR3 nucleotide sequence: TGCGCCAGCAGCCATGTTCGGACTAGCGGGACCTACGAGCAGTACTTC. It yields the protein CASSHVRTSGTYEQYF. The J gene is TRBJ2-7, the V gene TRBV4-1, with 12 bases aligning to TRBD2. J gave up 2 bases and V 3 bases, and 5 bases lay outside the gene matches. The germline V gene encodes CDR1 MGHRA and CDR2 YSYEKL. CDR3 size: 16 residues.

Regarding this clonotype: The junction and the germline gene differ at one end; a read error may be behind it. This chain uses TRBV11-3 with TRBJ2-7; TRBD2 matches at 8 bases. This CDR3 comprises 15 residues. In germline, CDR1 is SGHNT, CDR2 YENEEA. The CDR3 here is CASSSTSGSHYKQYF. The CDR3 nucleotides read TGTGCCAGCAGCTCAACCAGCGGGAGTCATTACAAGCAATACTTC.

This clonotype has only a few counts. The chain has TRBV10-3 and TRBJ2-5; tentative D call: TRBD1 (5 bases). This CDR3 region has 13 residues. The V gene lost 3 bases and the J gene lost 5 bases, with 10 bases spanning the gap. Germline loops: CDR1 ENHRY, CDR2 SYGVKD. The CDR3 DNA reads as TGTGCCATCAGTGACCAGGGTGGGGAGACCCAGTACTTC. Translating it yields CAISDQGGETQYF.

This clonotype was detected only once. One junction end does not reproduce the germline sequence, and a read error may be involved. The V gene is TRBV6-7, the J gene TRBJ1-4; D uncertain. TRBV6-7 is filed as an ORF, its function uncertain. CDR3 length: 12 amino acids. CDR3 sequence reads: CASSYLAEKLCF. The CDR3 bases are TGTGCAAGCAGTTACCTGGCTGAAAAACTGTGTTTT.

The chain recombines TRBV5-1 with TRBJ2-7; D possibly uses TRBD1 or TRBD2 (5 bases each). Germline V gene lookup returns CDR1 SGHRS and CDR2 YFSETQ. This CDR3 contains 13 residues. With 2 bases removed from V and 5 bases from J, the gap between germline ends came to 11 bases. The CDR3 loop reads CASSFGGDHEQYF. The DNA of the CDR3 is TGCGCCAGCAGCTTTGGGGGTGACCACGAGCAGTACTTC.

The gene calls are TRBV6-5 and TRBJ2-7, with D perhaps being TRBD1 or TRBD2 (5 bases each). Looked up from germline, CDR1 is MNHEY and CDR2 is SVGAGI. The CDR3 has 16 residues. Trimming stripped 2 bases from V and 0 bases from J, with 14 bases between. CDR3 bases: TGTGCCAGCAGTTACGCGGTGGCTGGGGGCTCCTACGAGCAGTACGTC. It is translated as CASSYAVAGGSYEQYV.

The chain has TRBV4-2 and TRBJ2-2; D unresolved. Per germline, CDR1 LGHNA and CDR2 YNFKEQ. This CDR3 contains 17 residues. V dropped 2 bases and J dropped 7 bases, with 20 bases sitting between them. The CDR3 DNA reads as TGTGCCAGCAGCCAAATAGATCCTTCTGACGACATCGGGGAGCTGTTTTTT. This translates into CASSQIDPSDDIGELFF.

The rearrangement uses TRBV30 and TRBJ2-2; no reliable D call. Germline-derived CDR1 and CDR2 are GTSNPN and SVGIG (reference sequence). The CDR3 is 11 amino acids. Trimming pared 4 bases from V and 8 bases from J, leaving 8 bases between. The CDR3 DNA follows: TGTGCCTGGAATCTAGGGGGGGAGCTGTTTTTT. Its translation: CAWNLGGELFF.

J is TRBJ1-2 and V is TRBV30; D gene uncertain. Trimming stripped 3 bases from V and 4 bases from J, with 9 bases between. Germline V gene data show CDR1 as GTSNPN and CDR2 as SVGIG (reference sequence). CDR3 length: 12 residues. In DNA, the CDR3 is TGTGCCTGGAGACTGGGAAGCTATGGCTACACCTTC. Encoded protein: CAWRLGSYGYTF.

The gene calls are TRBV29-1 and TRBJ2-3, with D possibly TRBD2 on 6 matching bases. V lost 4 bases and J lost 7, with 15 bases in between. Germline loops: CDR1 SQVTM, CDR2 ANQGSEA. The CDR3 contains 13 residues. In DNA form, the CDR3 reads TGCAGCGTTGTGGGGGGATCCGCACATACGCAGTATTTT. It encodes CSVVGGSAHTQYF.

Turning to this clonotype: A single base separates this from a much larger clone, so it may be a read error. This rearrangement joins TRBV6-5 to TRBJ2-5, with D possibly being TRBD1 (5 bases). This CDR3 region has 14 residues. Germline assignment: CDR1 MNHEY and CDR2 SVGAGI. The CDR3 bases are TGTGGCAGAACCCCGGAAGGGGCCAGGGAGACCCAGTACTTC. It yields the protein CGRTPEGARETQYF.

Turning to this clonotype: At one boundary the junction diverges from the germline segment, which might be a read error. V gene TRBV6-5 combines with J gene TRBJ2-2; 7 bases are a match to TRBD2. The CDR3 extends over 17 amino acids. Germline-derived CDR1 and CDR2 are MNHEY and SVGAGI. CDR3 loop: CASSYSFREVNTEELFF. Here the CDR3 DNA reads TGTGCCAGCAGTTACTCGTTCCGGGAGGTGAACACCGAGGAGCTGTTTTTT.

The V and J genes are TRBV7-9 and TRBJ2-3, with TRBD2 matching 8 bases. This CDR3 region has 16 residues. The J segment lost 1 base and the V segment lost 1 base, leaving 4 bases of the junction unmatched. The germline CDR1 and CDR2 sequences are SEHNR and FQNEAQ (reference sequence). This CDR3 is CASSLEAGGGTDTQYF. CDR3 coding DNA: TGTGCCAGCAGCTTAGAGGCGGGAGGAGGCACAGATACGCAGTATTTT.

Worth noting for this clonotype: Given the absence of the conserved phenylalanine or tryptophan at the CDR3 end, a read error is likely. It is unclear where the CDR3 begins or ends on the DNA, so no DNA is shown, and the CDR3 is as TCRdb lists it. This chain connects TRBV1 to TRBJ2-1; the DNA was not used to check the table's D call, TRBD2. TRBV1 is assigned pseudogene status. The CDR3 has 11 amino acids, counting both end residues. The CDR3 is CISSPLAGRKV.

The chain uses TRBV4-1 and TRBJ2-7; TRBD2 aligns across 10 bases. In germline, CDR1 is MGHRA, CDR2 YSYEKL. This CDR3 has 16 amino acids. The V and J ends lost 1 base and 6 bases, in that order; junction bases with no gene match: 9. In DNA form, the CDR3 reads TGCGCCAGCAGCCAAGGAGGTGGGCTAGCGGGAGTCGAGCAGTACTTC. Protein product: CASSQGGGLAGVEQYF.

This clonotype was counted a single time. Likely a read error: the CDR3 ends without its conserved phenylalanine or tryptophan. The gene calls are TRBV29-1 and TRBJ2-1; TRBD1 matches at 8 bases. The trim removed 7 bases at V and 8 bases at J, leaving 13 bases unmatched. The CDR3 runs 14 residues. Per germline, CDR1 SQVTM and CDR2 ANQGSEA. CDR3 sequence: CSAVSGTGNDEQFL. As DNA, the CDR3 is TGCAGCGCCGTCTCCGGGACAGGCAACGATGAGCAGTTCTTG.